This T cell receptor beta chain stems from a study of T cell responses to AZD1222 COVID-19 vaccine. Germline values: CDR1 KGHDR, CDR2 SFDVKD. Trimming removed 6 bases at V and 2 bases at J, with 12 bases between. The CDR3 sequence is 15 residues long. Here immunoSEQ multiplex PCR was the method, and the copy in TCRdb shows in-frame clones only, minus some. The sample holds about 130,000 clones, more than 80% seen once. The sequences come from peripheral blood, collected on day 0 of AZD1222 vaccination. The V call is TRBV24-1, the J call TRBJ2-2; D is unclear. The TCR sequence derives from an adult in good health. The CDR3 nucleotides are TGTGCCACCAGTTCGGCAAGGGTCAACACCGGGGAGCTGTTTTTT. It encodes CATSSARVNTGELFF.